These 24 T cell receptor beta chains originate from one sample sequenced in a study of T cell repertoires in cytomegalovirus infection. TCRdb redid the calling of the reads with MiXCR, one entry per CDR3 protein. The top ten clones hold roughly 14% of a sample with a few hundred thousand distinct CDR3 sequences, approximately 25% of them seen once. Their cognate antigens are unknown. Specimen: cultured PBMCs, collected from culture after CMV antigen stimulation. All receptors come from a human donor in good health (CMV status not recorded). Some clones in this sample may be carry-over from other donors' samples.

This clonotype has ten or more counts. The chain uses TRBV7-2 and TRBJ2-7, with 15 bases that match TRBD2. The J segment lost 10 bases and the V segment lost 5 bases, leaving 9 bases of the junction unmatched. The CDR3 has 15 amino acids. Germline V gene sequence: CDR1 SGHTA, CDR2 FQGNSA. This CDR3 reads CASSPWTSGRAEQYF. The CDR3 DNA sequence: TGTGCCAGCAGCCCGTGGACTAGCGGGAGGGCCGAACAGTACTTC.

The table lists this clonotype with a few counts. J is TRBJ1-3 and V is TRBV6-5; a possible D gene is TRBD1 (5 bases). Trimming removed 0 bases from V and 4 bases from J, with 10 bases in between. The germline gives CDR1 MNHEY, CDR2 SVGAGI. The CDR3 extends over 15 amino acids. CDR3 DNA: TGTGCCAGCAGTTACTCGAATCAGGGAGGAAACACCATATATTTT. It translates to CASSYSNQGGNTIYF.

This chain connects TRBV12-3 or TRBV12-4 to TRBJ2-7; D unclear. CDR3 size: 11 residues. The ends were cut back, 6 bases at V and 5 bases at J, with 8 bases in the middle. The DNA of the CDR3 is TGTGCCAGCAGGGTTTCGGACGAGCAGTACTTC. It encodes CASRVSDEQYF.

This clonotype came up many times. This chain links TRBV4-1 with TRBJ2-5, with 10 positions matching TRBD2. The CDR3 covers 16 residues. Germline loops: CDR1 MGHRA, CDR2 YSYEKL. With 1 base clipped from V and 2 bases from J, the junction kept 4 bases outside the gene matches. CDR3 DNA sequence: TGCGCCAGCAGCCAAGGGCCTAGCGGGAGACAAGAGACCCAGTACTTC. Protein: CASSQGPSGRQETQYF.

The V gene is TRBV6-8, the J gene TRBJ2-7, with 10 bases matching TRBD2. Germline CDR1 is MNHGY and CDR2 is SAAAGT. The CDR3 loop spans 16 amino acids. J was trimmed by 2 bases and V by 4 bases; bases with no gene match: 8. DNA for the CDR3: TGTGCCAGCAGTTCCAGGACTAGCGGAGGTACCTACGAGCAGTACGTC. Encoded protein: CASSSRTSGGTYEQYV.

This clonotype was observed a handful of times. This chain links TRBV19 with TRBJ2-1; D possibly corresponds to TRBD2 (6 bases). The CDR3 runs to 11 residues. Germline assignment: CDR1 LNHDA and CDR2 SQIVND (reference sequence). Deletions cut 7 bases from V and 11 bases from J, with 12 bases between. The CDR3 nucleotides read TGTGCCAGTATGGAGGGGCGCCAGCAGTTCTTC. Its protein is CASMEGRQQFF.

DNA for the CDR3: TGCGCCAGCAGCGTGCCCCTAAGCGGGACGGTCGAGACCCAGTACTTC. This encodes CASSVPLSGTVETQYF. J is TRBJ2-5 and V is TRBV5-1, with 7 bases fitting TRBD2. This CDR3 contains 16 residues. V shed 4 bases, J shed 5 bases, and the junction held 14 bases outside the gene matches. Germline CDR1 is SGHRS and CDR2 is YFSETQ.

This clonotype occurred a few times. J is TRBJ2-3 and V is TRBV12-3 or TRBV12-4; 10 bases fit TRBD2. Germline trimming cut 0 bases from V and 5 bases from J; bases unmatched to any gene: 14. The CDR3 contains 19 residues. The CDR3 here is CASSLAKKEREGCGDTQYF. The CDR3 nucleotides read TGTGCCAGCAGTTTAGCAAAGAAAGAGCGGGAGGGATGTGGAGATACGCAGTATTTT.

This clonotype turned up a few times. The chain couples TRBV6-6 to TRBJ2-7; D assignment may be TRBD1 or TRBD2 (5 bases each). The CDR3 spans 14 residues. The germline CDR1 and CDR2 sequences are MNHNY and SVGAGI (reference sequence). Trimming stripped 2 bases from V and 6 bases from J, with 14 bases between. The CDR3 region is CASSYDVGVSEQYF. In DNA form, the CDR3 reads TGTGCCAGCAGTTACGACGTGGGGGTAAGCGAGCAGTACTTC.

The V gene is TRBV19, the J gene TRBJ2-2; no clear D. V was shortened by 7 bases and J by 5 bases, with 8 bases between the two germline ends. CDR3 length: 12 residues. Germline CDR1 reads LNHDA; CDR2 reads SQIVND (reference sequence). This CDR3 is CASNFPTGELFF. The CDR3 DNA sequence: TGTGCCAGTAATTTTCCGACCGGGGAGCTGTTTTTT.

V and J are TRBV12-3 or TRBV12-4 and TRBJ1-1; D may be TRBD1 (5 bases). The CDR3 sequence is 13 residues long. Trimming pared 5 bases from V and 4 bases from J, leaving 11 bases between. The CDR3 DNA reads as TGTGCCAGCAGTAGGGGTTTTGGCACTGAAGCTTTCTTT. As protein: CASSRGFGTEAFF.

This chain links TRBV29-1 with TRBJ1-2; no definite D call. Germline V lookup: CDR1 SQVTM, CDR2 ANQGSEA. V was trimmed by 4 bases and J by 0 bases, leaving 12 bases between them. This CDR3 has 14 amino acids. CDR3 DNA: TGCAGCGTTGGATTCCGATTACCTAACTATGGCTACACCTTC. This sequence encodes CSVGFRLPNYGYTF.

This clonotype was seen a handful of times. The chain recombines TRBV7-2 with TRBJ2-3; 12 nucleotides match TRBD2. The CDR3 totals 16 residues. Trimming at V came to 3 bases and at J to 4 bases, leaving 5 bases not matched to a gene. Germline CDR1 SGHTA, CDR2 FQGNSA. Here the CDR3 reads CASSFLAGGRADTQYF. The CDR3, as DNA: TGTGCCAGCAGCTTCCTAGCGGGAGGGCGCGCAGATACGCAGTATTTT.

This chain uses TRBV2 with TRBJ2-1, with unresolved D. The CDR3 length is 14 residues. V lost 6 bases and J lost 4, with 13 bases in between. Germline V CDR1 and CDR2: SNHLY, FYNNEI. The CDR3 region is CASRLADSYNEQFF. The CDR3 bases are TGTGCCAGCAGACTGGCGGATTCGTACAATGAGCAGTTCTTC.

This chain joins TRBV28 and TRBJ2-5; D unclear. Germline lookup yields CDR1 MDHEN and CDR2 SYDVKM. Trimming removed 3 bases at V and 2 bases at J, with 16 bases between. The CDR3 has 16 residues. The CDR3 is CASSFSDAAGQETQYF. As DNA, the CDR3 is TGTGCCAGCAGTTTCTCGGACGCCGCCGGACAAGAGACCCAGTACTTC.

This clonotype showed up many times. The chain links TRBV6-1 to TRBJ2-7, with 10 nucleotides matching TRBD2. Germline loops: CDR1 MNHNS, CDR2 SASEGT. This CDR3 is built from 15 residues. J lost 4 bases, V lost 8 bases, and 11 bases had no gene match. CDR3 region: CASGTPGLALYEQYF. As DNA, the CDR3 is TGTGCCAGCGGGACTCCGGGACTAGCGCTATACGAGCAGTACTTC.

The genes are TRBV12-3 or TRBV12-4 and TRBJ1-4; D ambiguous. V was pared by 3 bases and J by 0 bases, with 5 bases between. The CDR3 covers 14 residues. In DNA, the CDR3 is TGTGCCAGCAGTTTTGGGCCAACTAATGAAAAACTGTTTTTT. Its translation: CASSFGPTNEKLFF.

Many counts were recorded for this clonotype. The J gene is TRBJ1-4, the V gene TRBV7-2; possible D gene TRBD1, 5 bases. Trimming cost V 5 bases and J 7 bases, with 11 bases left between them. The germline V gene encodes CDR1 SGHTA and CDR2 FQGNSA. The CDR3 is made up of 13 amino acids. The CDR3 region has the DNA TGTGCCAGCAGCAACCCGGGACTTGAAAAACTGTTTTTT. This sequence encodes CASSNPGLEKLFF. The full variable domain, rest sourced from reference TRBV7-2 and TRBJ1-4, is GAGVSQSPSNKVTEKGKDVELRCDPISGHTALYWYRQSLGQGLEFLIYFQGNSAPDKSGLPSDRFSAERTGGSVSTLTIQRTQQEDSAVYLCASSNPGLEKLFFGSGTQLSVL.

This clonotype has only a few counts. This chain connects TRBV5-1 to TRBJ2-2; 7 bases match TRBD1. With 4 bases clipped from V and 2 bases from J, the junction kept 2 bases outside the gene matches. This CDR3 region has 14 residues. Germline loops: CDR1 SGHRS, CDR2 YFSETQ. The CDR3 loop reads CASSEGANTGELFF. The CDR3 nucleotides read TGCGCCAGCAGCGAGGGGGCCAACACCGGGGAGCTGTTTTTT.

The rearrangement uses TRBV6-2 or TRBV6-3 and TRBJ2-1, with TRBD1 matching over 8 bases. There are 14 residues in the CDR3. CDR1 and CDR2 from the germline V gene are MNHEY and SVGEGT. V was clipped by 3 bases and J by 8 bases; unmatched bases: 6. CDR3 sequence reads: CASSYSTGAHEQFF. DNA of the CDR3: TGTGCCAGCAGTTATTCGACAGGGGCGCATGAGCAGTTCTTC.

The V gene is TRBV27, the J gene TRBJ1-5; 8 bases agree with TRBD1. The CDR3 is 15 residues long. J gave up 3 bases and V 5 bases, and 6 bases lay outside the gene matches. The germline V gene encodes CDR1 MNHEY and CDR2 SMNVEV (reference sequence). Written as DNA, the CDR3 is TGTGCCAGCAGTCCCAGGACAGGGCCCAATCAGCCCCAGCATTTT. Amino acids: CASSPRTGPNQPQHF.

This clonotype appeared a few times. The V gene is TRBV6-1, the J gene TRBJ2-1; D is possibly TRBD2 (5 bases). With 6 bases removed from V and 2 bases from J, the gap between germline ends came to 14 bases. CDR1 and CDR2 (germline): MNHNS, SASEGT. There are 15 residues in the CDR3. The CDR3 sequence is CASSPALAPYNEQFF. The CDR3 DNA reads TGTGCCAGCAGCCCGGCGCTAGCCCCCTACAATGAGCAGTTCTTC.

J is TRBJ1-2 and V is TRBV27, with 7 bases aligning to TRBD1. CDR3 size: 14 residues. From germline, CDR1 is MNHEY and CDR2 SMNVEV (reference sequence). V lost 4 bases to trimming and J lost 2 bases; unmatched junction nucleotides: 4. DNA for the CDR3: TGTGCCAGCAGTTCGATGACAGGGAACTATGGCTACACCTTC. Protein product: CASSSMTGNYGYTF.

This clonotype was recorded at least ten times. The CDR3 loop reads CASSYSRLAGGFTDTQYF. As DNA, the CDR3 is TGTGCCAGCAGTTACTCGAGGCTAGCGGGAGGATTCACAGATACGCAGTATTTT. The chain employs TRBV6-5 and TRBJ2-3; 11 bases are a match to TRBD2. From germline, CDR1 is MNHEY and CDR2 SVGAGI. Trimming at V came to 0 bases and at J to 2 bases, leaving 7 bases not matched to a gene. This CDR3 is 18 amino acids long.